The 27 T cell receptor beta chains below all came from one sample that was sequenced in a study of response to subunit inactivated influenza vaccine. TCRdb re-derived calls from the RT-PCR reads in MiXCR, one entry per CDR3 protein. The repertoire has roughly 630,000 distinct CDR3 sequences, 12% to 15% of them found once; the top ten carry about 7.6%. Sequencing used PBMCs from blood, obtained about 14 days before vaccination. These receptors were obtained from a middle-aged man who received an inactivated influenza vaccine.

This clonotype was observed many times. V is TRBV9 and J is TRBJ2-5, with D hard to call. This CDR3 is 13 amino acids long. The germline V gene has CDR1 SGDLS and CDR2 YYNGEE. Trimming stripped 0 bases from V and 2 bases from J, with 5 bases between. Here the CDR3 DNA reads TGTGCCAGCAGCGTAGCGGTACAAGAGACCCAGTACTTC. This translates into CASSVAVQETQYF. The full variable domain, rest sourced from reference TRBV9 and TRBJ2-5, is DSGVTQTPKHLITATGQRVTLRCSPRSGDLSVYWYQQSLDQGLQFLIQYYNGEERAKGNILERFSAQQFPDLHSELNLSSLELGDSALYFCASSVAVQETQYFGPGTRLLVL.

This clonotype was picked up a small number of times. This chain links TRBV7-2 with TRBJ2-3, with TRBD2 matching 12 bases. Germline V gene lookup returns CDR1 SGHTA and CDR2 FQGNSA. The junction had 7 bases not matched to a gene; V was cut back by 5 bases and J by 4 bases. This CDR3 spans 16 amino acids. CDR3 in amino acids: CASSLTSGGFADTQYF. Here the CDR3 DNA reads TGTGCCAGCAGCCTGACTAGCGGGGGTTTCGCAGATACGCAGTATTTT.

This clonotype was seen a handful of times. The chain combines TRBV2 with TRBJ1-1; D remains ambiguous. Trimming left V 6 bases short and J 0 bases short, with 5 bases between. The CDR3 runs to 12 residues. Germline V gene lookup returns CDR1 SNHLY and CDR2 FYNNEI. CDR3 sequence: CASRRMNTEAFF. CDR3 bases: TGTGCCAGCAGGCGCATGAACACTGAAGCTTTCTTT. The full variable domain, with the rest looked up from reference TRBV2 and TRBJ1-1, is EPEVTQTPSHQVTQMGQEVILRCVPISNHLYFYWYRQILGQKVEFLVSFYNNEISEKSEIFDDQFSVERPDGSNFTLKIRSTKLEDSAMYFCASRRMNTEAFFGQGTRLTVV.

The chain combines TRBV5-8 with TRBJ2-7, with 9 bases that match TRBD1. This CDR3 spans 15 amino acids. Germline CDR1 and CDR2: SGHTS and YDEGEE. V lost 5 bases, J lost 1 base, and 7 bases stayed unmatched. As DNA, the CDR3 is TGTGCCAGCAGGCGGACGGGACAGGGTTCCTACGAGCAGTACTTC. It is translated as CASRRTGQGSYEQYF.

The CDR3 spells CASSPSGDRVYF. The CDR3 DNA reads TGTGCCAGCAGCCCGTCCGGGGACAGGGTGTACTTC. The V gene is TRBV7-9, the J gene TRBJ2-7; 9 positions agree with TRBD1. Germline lookup yields CDR1 SEHNR and CDR2 FQNEAQ (reference sequence). The V segment lost 5 bases and the J segment 12 bases; nucleotides outside the gene matches: 8. CDR3 size: 12 residues.

This clonotype came up many times. The chain couples TRBV29-1 to TRBJ2-1, with D perhaps assigned TRBD1 or TRBD2 (5 bases each). V shed 7 bases and J shed 3 bases, with 10 bases lying between them. Looked up from germline, CDR1 is SQVTM and CDR2 is ANQGSEA. CDR3 length equals 12 residues. CDR3 loop: CSGGTGYNEQFF. For the CDR3, the DNA is TGCAGCGGGGGGACGGGCTACAATGAGCAGTTCTTC.

CDR3: CASSQEWNRAGDIQYF. CDR3 DNA: TGTGCCAGCAGCCAAGAATGGAACAGGGCGGGAGACATTCAGTACTTC. The V call is TRBV4-2, the J call TRBJ2-4; tentatively, D is TRBD2 (7 bases). The V and J ends lost 0 bases and 8 bases respectively, with 17 bases between them. CDR1 LGHNA and CDR2 YNFKEQ come from the germline V gene. This CDR3 has 16 residues.

This clonotype was recorded a few times. Being one base from a much bigger clone, this may be a read error. V gene TRBV4-2 combines with J gene TRBJ2-3; no clear D. The CDR3 runs to 13 residues. Germline CDR1 reads LGHNA; CDR2 reads YNFKEQ. The ends were cut back, 0 bases at V and 1 base at J, with 2 bases in the middle. The CDR3 sequence is CASSQDGTDTQYF. In DNA, the CDR3 is TGTGCCAGCAGCCAAGACGGCACAGATACGCAGTATTTT.

This clonotype was picked up a small number of times. The rearrangement links TRBV29-1 to TRBJ2-7, with TRBD1 matching 10 bases. CDR1 SQVTM and CDR2 ANQGSEA come from the germline V gene. V dropped 4 bases and J dropped 4; count of bases not matched to a gene: 4. The CDR3 extends over 13 amino acids. As DNA, the CDR3 is TGCAGCGTTGCGGACAGGGGGAGATACGAGCAGTACTTC. Protein sequence: CSVADRGRYEQYF.

This clonotype has more than one count but fewer than ten. The chain carries TRBV29-1 and TRBJ1-4, with D perhaps TRBD1 (5 bases). Germline CDR1 is SQVTM and CDR2 is ANQGSEA. CDR3 length: 18 residues. Trimming removed 8 bases from V and 1 base from J, with 26 bases in between. DNA of the CDR3: TGCAGCCTACGGGCTCTAACCAAGGGACCGCAAACTAATGAAAAACTGTTTTTT. Translated: CSLRALTKGPQTNEKLFF.

The rearrangement links TRBV4-3 to TRBJ2-1; 10 positions agree with TRBD2. CDR3 length: 17 amino acids. Trimming at V came to 0 bases and at J to 6 bases, leaving 8 bases not matched to a gene. From germline, CDR1 is LGHNA and CDR2 YSLEER. The CDR3 sequence: CASSQDPPLAGSNEQFF. CDR3 in DNA: TGCGCCAGCAGCCAAGATCCCCCACTAGCGGGATCCAATGAGCAGTTCTTC.

V usage is TRBV12-3 or TRBV12-4 and J usage is TRBJ2-1; TRBD1 matches 7 bases. The V and J ends lost 5 bases and 0 bases, in that order; junction bases with no gene match: 4. This CDR3 contains 15 residues. Here the CDR3 reads CASSTTGSSYNEQFF. As DNA, the CDR3 is TGTGCCAGCAGTACGACAGGGAGCTCCTACAATGAGCAGTTCTTC.

V is TRBV6-5 and J is TRBJ2-1; TRBD1 or TRBD2 may be the D gene (5 bases each). The CDR3 runs 15 residues. V was pared by 4 bases and J by 8 bases, with 18 bases between. Germline loops: CDR1 MNHEY, CDR2 SVGAGI. As DNA, the CDR3 is TGTGCCAGCAGTTGCAGGAGCGGTGGGGCATATGAGCAGTTCTTC. As protein: CASSCRSGGAYEQFF.

This clonotype was seen repeatedly, ten times or more. The chain combines TRBV29-1 with TRBJ1-5; 8 nucleotides match TRBD1. The V gene end was trimmed by 6 bases and the J gene end by 7 bases; junction bases not matched to a gene: 8. Germline V gene sequence: CDR1 SQVTM, CDR2 ANQGSEA. The CDR3 consists of 13 residues. The DNA of the CDR3 is TGCAGCGTAGTGGACAGGGCGGACCAGCCCCAGCATTTT. Its protein is CSVVDRADQPQHF. Full variable domain (missing parts from reference TRBV29-1 and TRBJ1-5): SAVISQKPSRDICQRGTSLTIQCQVDSQVTMMFWYRQQPGQSLTLIATANQGSEATYESGFVIDKFPISRPNLTFSTLTVSNMSPEDSSIYLCSVVDRADQPQHFGDGTRLSIL.

The chain joins TRBV5-1 to TRBJ2-3; tentative D call: TRBD2 (6 bases). Germline loops: CDR1 SGHRS, CDR2 YFSETQ. CDR3 length equals 16 residues. V shed 4 bases and J shed 0 bases, with 15 bases lying between them. The CDR3 reads CASSSNSGSSTDTQYF. The CDR3 bases are TGCGCCAGCAGCAGCAATAGCGGATCTAGCACAGATACGCAGTATTTT.

This clonotype was seen repeatedly, ten times or more. This chain joins TRBV6-2 or TRBV6-3 and TRBJ1-1, with D possibly TRBD1 on 5 matching bases. Per germline, CDR1 MNHEY and CDR2 SVGEGT. CDR3 length: 13 amino acids. V lost 5 bases and J lost 4, with 11 bases in between. The DNA for the CDR3 is TGTGCCAGCAGTCAATCAGGGTTCACTGAAGCTTTCTTT. Encoded protein: CASSQSGFTEAFF.

J is TRBJ2-7 and V is TRBV12-3 or TRBV12-4, with D perhaps matching TRBD1 (6 bases). V lost 5 bases and J lost 6, with 17 bases in between. This CDR3 contains 14 residues. This CDR3 is CASSLTGSRSEQYF. CDR3 in DNA: TGTGCCAGCAGTCTTACAGGGTCCCGGAGCGAGCAGTACTTC.

The genes are TRBV5-1 and TRBJ1-1, with D tentatively TRBD1 (5 bases). The CDR3 runs to 14 residues. With 4 bases removed from V and 0 bases from J, the gap between germline ends came to 10 bases. Germline V lookup: CDR1 SGHRS, CDR2 YFSETQ. The CDR3 region is CASSVLGVNTEAFF. The CDR3 DNA reads as TGCGCCAGCAGCGTGTTGGGGGTGAACACTGAAGCTTTCTTT.

For the CDR3, the DNA is TGTGCCAGCAGCTTAGATTCACTAGTACGAGCCGACACCGGGGAGCTGTTTTTT. Translating it yields CASSLDSLVRADTGELFF. The V gene is TRBV7-8, the J gene TRBJ2-2; TRBD2 is a possible D gene (5 bases). Trimming stripped 1 base from V and 3 bases from J, with 18 bases between. This CDR3 contains 18 residues. Germline V gene sequence: CDR1 SGHVS, CDR2 FQNEAQ.

The chain couples TRBV20-1 to TRBJ1-4; D is undetermined. Per the germline V gene, CDR1 is DFQATT and CDR2 is SNEGSKA (reference sequence). The CDR3 covers 15 residues. Trimming left V 0 bases short and J 8 bases short, with 16 bases between. CDR3 nucleotide sequence: TGCAGTGCTAGAGAGGACGGGCAGCCCCGGGAAAAACTGTTTTTT. Its translation: CSAREDGQPREKLFF.

The chain links TRBV14 to TRBJ2-7, with 8 bases identical to TRBD1. CDR1 and CDR2 from the germline V gene are SGHDN and FVKESK. This CDR3 has 15 residues. The V segment lost 0 bases and the J segment 5 bases; nucleotides outside the gene matches: 6. In DNA, the CDR3 is TGTGCCAGCAGCCAAGATTGGACAGGGTTCCACGAGCAGTACTTC. It yields the protein CASSQDWTGFHEQYF.

This clonotype was detected many times. The chain combines TRBV20-1 with TRBJ2-7, with 7 bases fitting TRBD1. The CDR3 covers 12 residues. V was clipped by 0 bases and J by 4 bases; unmatched bases: 0. The germline V gene encodes CDR1 DFQATT and CDR2 SNEGSKA (reference sequence). CDR3 DNA sequence: TGCAGTGCTAGAGAGACAGGGTACGAGCAGTACTTC. Translating it yields CSARETGYEQYF.

The chain joins TRBV3-1 to TRBJ2-5, with D perhaps TRBD2 (6 bases). Looked up from germline, CDR1 is LGHDT and CDR2 is YNNKEL (reference sequence). Trimming took off 1 base at V and 7 bases at J, with 16 bases between the two ends. The CDR3 covers 15 residues. The chain's CDR3 is CASSQVAPAEGTQYF. The CDR3 coding sequence is TGTGCCAGCAGCCAAGTTGCGCCAGCGGAGGGGACCCAGTACTTC.

The chain couples TRBV4-2 to TRBJ1-5; D remains unclear. The CDR3 runs to 12 residues. Per germline, CDR1 LGHNA and CDR2 YNFKEQ. Trimming shortened V by 0 bases and J by 5 bases, and 2 bases separated the two germline ends. The DNA for the CDR3 is TGTGCCAGCAGCCAAGACTATCAGCCCCAGCATTTT. Its translation: CASSQDYQPQHF.

This clonotype has a handful of counts. CDR3 sequence: CASSQHNSGGRGNEQFF. The CDR3 DNA is TGCGCCAGCAGCCAACACAATAGCGGGGGGAGAGGGAATGAGCAGTTCTTC. This sequence joins TRBV4-1 and TRBJ2-1; 10 positions match TRBD2. The CDR3 covers 17 residues. Trimming at V came to 2 bases and at J to 7 bases, leaving 11 bases not matched to a gene. Germline-derived CDR1 and CDR2 are MGHRA and YSYEKL.

This clonotype was observed a handful of times. V usage is TRBV20-1 and J usage is TRBJ2-1, with 7 bases matching TRBD1. The J segment lost 5 bases and the V segment lost 2 bases, leaving 21 bases of the junction unmatched. The CDR3 covers 19 residues. Germline V gives CDR1 DFQATT, CDR2 SNEGSKA (reference sequence). CDR3: CSARNFRDSSILDHNEQFF. The CDR3, as DNA: TGCAGTGCTAGAAACTTTCGGGACAGCTCTATTCTAGACCACAATGAGCAGTTCTTC.

This clonotype showed up just a few times. V gene TRBV29-1 combines with J gene TRBJ2-4; 9 bases agree with TRBD2. Germline CDR1 reads SQVTM; CDR2 reads ANQGSEA. The V and J ends lost 7 bases and 1 base, in that order; junction bases with no gene match: 8. This CDR3 has 15 residues. Here the CDR3 reads CSGGSGSGAKNIQYF. For the CDR3, the DNA is TGCAGCGGCGGTAGCGGGAGCGGTGCCAAAAACATTCAGTACTTC. The full variable domain, in which reference TRBV29-1 and TRBJ2-4 provide the parts outside the CDR3, is SAVISQKPSRDICQRGTSLTIQCQVDSQVTMMFWYRQQPGQSLTLIATANQGSEATYESGFVIDKFPISRPNLTFSTLTVSNMSPEDSSIYLCSGGSGSGAKNIQYFGAGTRLSVL.